The rows below give T cell receptor beta chains drawn from one sample of a study of blood T cell repertoires in COVID-19. The assay was immunoSEQ multiplex PCR, and TCRdb's table has in-frame clones only and misses some. The sample contains 250,000 or so clones, roughly nine tenths of which appear only once. Sequencing was carried out using peripheral blood. The origin of the receptors is a man in his sixties with acute or convalescent COVID-19. The CDR3 runs from the conserved cysteine through the conserved F or W. Fields, in order: J gene, clone size, V gene, D gene, CDR3 DNA, CDR3 protein. A D gene is named only where the DNA matches it firmly. Some rows mark clone size as missing; the rest say once, few, many or name a class of expanded clone.

j_gene: TRBJ2-2; abundance: .; v_gene: TRBV5-5; d_gene: .; CDR3nt: TGTGCCAGCAGCTTGGACAGGGCCTACACCGGGGAGCTGTTTTTT; CDR3aa: CASSLDRAYTGELFF
j_gene: TRBJ1-1; abundance: .; v_gene: TRBV19; d_gene: .; CDR3nt: TGTGCCAGTAGTATAGGAAGGACTTTTACTGAAGCTTTCTTT; CDR3aa: CASSIGRTFTEAFF
j_gene: TRBJ2-1; abundance: .; v_gene: TRBV5-1; d_gene: TRBD2; CDR3nt: TGCGCCAGCAGCTTTCTTAGCGGGAGTACCTACAATGAGCAGTTCTTC; CDR3aa: CASSFLSGSTYNEQFF
j_gene: TRBJ2-5; abundance: .; v_gene: TRBV11-2; d_gene: .; CDR3nt: TGTGCCAGCAGCTTTGAGGGTTCCCAGTACTTC; CDR3aa: CASSFEGSQYF
j_gene: TRBJ1-2; abundance: .; v_gene: TRBV9; d_gene: TRBD1; CDR3nt: TGTGCCAGCAGCGTAGGAGGGACAGGGTCGGTCTATGGCTACACCTTC; CDR3aa: CASSVGGTGSVYGYTF
j_gene: TRBJ1-1; abundance: .; v_gene: TRBV7-9; d_gene: .; CDR3nt: TGTGCCAGCAGGGAACCGGGACACAACACTGAAGCTTTCTTT; CDR3aa: CASREPGHNTEAFF
j_gene: TRBJ1-1; abundance: .; v_gene: TRBV5-1; d_gene: .; CDR3nt: TGCGCCAGCAGCTTGGGTGCAGGCTTGAACACTGAAGCTTTCTTT; CDR3aa: CASSLGAGLNTEAFF
j_gene: TRBJ2-7; abundance: .; v_gene: TRBV27; d_gene: .; CDR3nt: TGTGCCAGCAGTTTACTTAGGGGCCACGAGCAGTACTTC; CDR3aa: CASSLLRGHEQYF
j_gene: TRBJ2-3; abundance: .; v_gene: TRBV5-6; d_gene: .; CDR3nt: TGTGCCAGCAAGCAGGGCACAGATACGCAGTATTTT; CDR3aa: CASKQGTDTQYF
j_gene: TRBJ2-6; abundance: few; v_gene: TRBV10-3; d_gene: TRBD1; CDR3nt: TGTGCCATCAGTGGGGGGACAGCTGGGGCCAACGTCCTGACTTTC; CDR3aa: CAISGGTAGANVLTF
j_gene: TRBJ2-3; abundance: once; v_gene: TRBV7-2; d_gene: TRBD2; CDR3nt: TGTGCCAGCAGCCCGGGACTAGCGGGAGGGGCAGATACGCAGTATTTT; CDR3aa: CASSPGLAGGADTQYF
j_gene: TRBJ1-4; abundance: .; v_gene: TRBV11-2; d_gene: .; CDR3nt: TGTGCCAGCAGCTTTTCACCGGGAAATGAAAAACTGTTTTTT; CDR3aa: CASSFSPGNEKLFF
j_gene: TRBJ1-1; abundance: .; v_gene: TRBV7-9; d_gene: TRBD1; CDR3nt: TGTGCCAGCGGAACTCAGGGGGCGGCCACTGAAGCTTTCTTT; CDR3aa: CASGTQGAATEAFF
j_gene: TRBJ2-7; abundance: .; v_gene: TRBV18; d_gene: TRBD1; CDR3nt: TGTGCCAGCTCGCCCTCGGGACAGGGGGCCTACGAGCAGTACTTC; CDR3aa: CASSPSGQGAYEQYF
j_gene: TRBJ2-6; abundance: .; v_gene: TRBV19; d_gene: .; CDR3nt: TGTGCCAGTAGTGCTCTAAGGGGGACTGGGGCCAACGTCCTGACTTTC; CDR3aa: CASSALRGTGANVLTF
j_gene: TRBJ2-7; abundance: .; v_gene: TRBV19; d_gene: .; CDR3nt: TGTGCCAGTAGTCCGAGCCAGGTTCGGAACGAGCAGTACTTC; CDR3aa: CASSPSQVRNEQYF
j_gene: TRBJ1-2; abundance: .; v_gene: TRBV3-1/TRBV3-2; d_gene: TRBD1; CDR3nt: TGTGCCAGCAGCCCCCTTGACAGGGGACCGTATGGCTACACCTTC; CDR3aa: CASSPLDRGPYGYTF
j_gene: TRBJ2-7; abundance: .; v_gene: TRBV7-2; d_gene: TRBD1; CDR3nt: TGTGCCAGCAGCTATATGGACAGGCTCTACGAGCAGTACTTC; CDR3aa: CASSYMDRLYEQYF
j_gene: TRBJ2-7; abundance: .; v_gene: TRBV6-5; d_gene: TRBD1; CDR3nt: TGTGCCAGCAGTCCCTGGACAGGGGGCAGCGAGCAGTACTTC; CDR3aa: CASSPWTGGSEQYF
j_gene: TRBJ1-5; abundance: .; v_gene: TRBV12-3/TRBV12-4; d_gene: .; CDR3nt: TGTGCCAGCAGTCTCCGACAGTGGCAGCCCCAGCATTTT; CDR3aa: CASSLRQWQPQHF
j_gene: TRBJ2-2; abundance: .; v_gene: TRBV9; d_gene: .; CDR3nt: TGTGCCAGCAGCGTAGACAGGATGGACACCGGGGAGCTGTTTTTT; CDR3aa: CASSVDRMDTGELFF
j_gene: TRBJ1-5; abundance: .; v_gene: TRBV19; d_gene: TRBD1; CDR3nt: TGTGCCAGTAGTGACGACAGGGGCTATCGCAATCAGCCCCAGCATTTT; CDR3aa: CASSDDRGYRNQPQHF
j_gene: TRBJ2-5; abundance: .; v_gene: TRBV7-9; d_gene: .; CDR3nt: TGTGCCAGCAGCTTAGCGGCAGGGGTCCAAGAGACCCAGTACTTC; CDR3aa: CASSLAAGVQETQYF
j_gene: TRBJ2-3; abundance: .; v_gene: TRBV2; d_gene: .; CDR3nt: TGTGCCAGCAGTGAAGCGCCGAGTCATATAGATACGCAGTATTTT; CDR3aa: CASSEAPSHIDTQYF
j_gene: TRBJ2-5; abundance: few; v_gene: TRBV3-1/TRBV3-2; d_gene: TRBD2; CDR3nt: TGTGCCAGCAGCCCCCTTTCGGGGGGACAAGAGACCCAGTACTTC; CDR3aa: CASSPLSGGQETQYF
j_gene: TRBJ2-2; abundance: .; v_gene: TRBV9; d_gene: .; CDR3nt: TGTGCCAGCAGCTCTACTACCGCGAACACCGGGGAGCTGTTTTTT; CDR3aa: CASSSTTANTGELFF
j_gene: TRBJ2-2; abundance: .; v_gene: TRBV19; d_gene: TRBD2; CDR3nt: TGTGCCAGTAGACTAGCGGACTTGAACACCGGGGAGCTGTTTTTT; CDR3aa: CASRLADLNTGELFF
j_gene: TRBJ2-2; abundance: .; v_gene: TRBV4-2; d_gene: .; CDR3nt: TGTGCCAGCAGCTCCAACCTAGGATCAGCCGCGAACACCGGGGAGCTGTTTTTT; CDR3aa: CASSSNLGSAANTGELFF
j_gene: TRBJ1-1; abundance: few; v_gene: TRBV6-5; d_gene: .; CDR3nt: TGTGCCAGCAGTTATAAGCGGGTTACTGAAGCTTTCTTT; CDR3aa: CASSYKRVTEAFF
j_gene: TRBJ1-5; abundance: .; v_gene: TRBV7-8; d_gene: TRBD1; CDR3nt: TGTGCCAGCAGCCGGGACAGCCCTAGTCATAGCAATCAGCCCCAGCATTTT; CDR3aa: CASSRDSPSHSNQPQHF
j_gene: TRBJ2-2; abundance: .; v_gene: TRBV4-1; d_gene: .; CDR3nt: TGCGCCAGCAGCCACTTAGGACAGTGGGACGGGGAGCTGTTTTTT; CDR3aa: CASSHLGQWDGELFF
j_gene: TRBJ2-3; abundance: few; v_gene: TRBV29-1; d_gene: TRBD2; CDR3nt: TGCAGCGTTGAGGGGAAGGGACTACCCCAAGATACGCAGTATTTT; CDR3aa: CSVEGKGLPQDTQYF
j_gene: TRBJ2-2; abundance: .; v_gene: TRBV29-1; d_gene: .; CDR3nt: TGCAGCGTTGATCTGGCGGGGCCTGGGGAGCTGTTTTTT; CDR3aa: CSVDLAGPGELFF
j_gene: TRBJ2-3; abundance: .; v_gene: TRBV10-3; d_gene: .; CDR3nt: TGTGCCATCAGTGAGTCGGGCGGGATAGTCACAGATACGCAGTATTTT; CDR3aa: CAISESGGIVTDTQYF
j_gene: TRBJ2-7; abundance: .; v_gene: TRBV19; d_gene: .; CDR3nt: TGTGCCAGTAGTTACCTAAACTCCTACGAGCAGTACTTC; CDR3aa: CASSYLNSYEQYF
j_gene: TRBJ1-1; abundance: .; v_gene: TRBV28; d_gene: TRBD1; CDR3nt: TGTGCCAGCAGGGCGGGGACAGGGAAGAACACTGAAGCTTTCTTT; CDR3aa: CASRAGTGKNTEAFF
j_gene: TRBJ1-3; abundance: .; v_gene: TRBV20-1; d_gene: .; CDR3nt: TGCAGTGCTAGTGTGTCAGTTGGAAACACCATATATTTT; CDR3aa: CSASVSVGNTIYF
j_gene: TRBJ2-1; abundance: .; v_gene: TRBV10-3; d_gene: .; CDR3nt: TGTGCCATCAGGAACAGGGAAGGAAACGATGAGCAGTTCTTC; CDR3aa: CAIRNREGNDEQFF
j_gene: TRBJ2-7; abundance: .; v_gene: TRBV5-1; d_gene: .; CDR3nt: TGCGCCAGCAGCCTTCCGCTATCTAGCGACTCCTACGAGCAGTACTTC; CDR3aa: CASSLPLSSDSYEQYF
j_gene: TRBJ2-5; abundance: .; v_gene: TRBV7-3; d_gene: .; CDR3nt: TGTGCCAGCAGCTTAGGAATACAGGACCAAGAGACCCAGTACTTC; CDR3aa: CASSLGIQDQETQYF
j_gene: TRBJ2-7; abundance: .; v_gene: TRBV28; d_gene: TRBD2; CDR3nt: TGTGCCAGCAGGGCTAGCGGGAGTCCATACGAGCAGTACTTC; CDR3aa: CASRASGSPYEQYF
j_gene: TRBJ1-5; abundance: .; v_gene: TRBV5-1; d_gene: .; CDR3nt: TGCGCCAGCAGCTTCGGGGGGAGTCAGCCCCAGCATTTT; CDR3aa: CASSFGGSQPQHF
j_gene: TRBJ1-5; abundance: few; v_gene: TRBV6-2/TRBV6-3; d_gene: TRBD1; CDR3nt: TGTGCCAGCAGTTACTCGAAAGGTCGGGACAGGGGGTCCAATCAGCCCCAGCATTTT; CDR3aa: CASSYSKGRDRGSNQPQHF
j_gene: TRBJ2-3; abundance: .; v_gene: TRBV19; d_gene: .; CDR3nt: TGTGCCAGTAGTCCCCCTCGACAGGGCACAGATACGCAGTATTTT; CDR3aa: CASSPPRQGTDTQYF
j_gene: TRBJ1-1; abundance: .; v_gene: TRBV2; d_gene: TRBD1; CDR3nt: TGTGCCAGCAGTGAAGCGGTGGGACAGGGTGAAGCTTTCTTT; CDR3aa: CASSEAVGQGEAFF
j_gene: TRBJ2-2; abundance: .; v_gene: TRBV7-2; d_gene: .; CDR3nt: TGTGCCAGCAGCTTAAGGGGGTCGAACACCGGGGAGCTGTTTTTT; CDR3aa: CASSLRGSNTGELFF
j_gene: TRBJ1-5; abundance: .; v_gene: TRBV6-5; d_gene: TRBD1; CDR3nt: TGTGCCAGCAGTCTGACAGGGCTTAGCAATCAGCCCCAGCATTTT; CDR3aa: CASSLTGLSNQPQHF
j_gene: TRBJ2-4; abundance: once; v_gene: TRBV7-9; d_gene: .; CDR3nt: TGTGCCAGCAGCTTCTATGGTTTGAAGTTC; CDR3aa: CASSFYGLKF
j_gene: TRBJ1-3; abundance: .; v_gene: TRBV5-4; d_gene: TRBD1; CDR3nt: TGTGCCAGCAGCCGACTCGGGACAGATGGAAACACCATATATTTT; CDR3aa: CASSRLGTDGNTIYF
j_gene: TRBJ2-1; abundance: .; v_gene: TRBV7-9; d_gene: TRBD2; CDR3nt: TGTGCCAGCAGCTTAGCCGGGACTAGCGGGAGAACTCACAATGAGCAGTTCTTC; CDR3aa: CASSLAGTSGRTHNEQFF
j_gene: TRBJ2-7; abundance: .; v_gene: TRBV29-1; d_gene: TRBD1; CDR3nt: TGCAGCGGGGGGACAGGGACCTACGAGCAGTACTTC; CDR3aa: CSGGTGTYEQYF
j_gene: TRBJ1-2; abundance: .; v_gene: TRBV29-1; d_gene: TRBD1; CDR3nt: TGCAGCGTTGAGAAGGGACAGGGGAACTATGGCTACACCTTC; CDR3aa: CSVEKGQGNYGYTF
j_gene: TRBJ2-3; abundance: .; v_gene: TRBV7-2; d_gene: TRBD2; CDR3nt: TGTGCCAGCAGCTTAGATGGGGGGGTGGATACGCAGTATTTT; CDR3aa: CASSLDGGVDTQYF
j_gene: TRBJ1-1; abundance: .; v_gene: TRBV6-6; d_gene: .; CDR3nt: TGTGCCAGCAGCTCCCGCCCGGGAGGGAGCACTGAAGCTTTCTTT; CDR3aa: CASSSRPGGSTEAFF